One sample yielded the 9 T cell receptor beta chains listed below, sequenced in a study of PD-1 blockade in classical Hodgkin lymphoma. Produced via immunoSEQ multiplex PCR; TCRdb's table is partial and in-frame only. The sample yields about 93,000 clones, about three quarters seen once. Specified time point: cycle 4 day 1 (C4D1), after more than 5 weeks of nivolumab. Each patient experienced a relapse that followed autologous stem cell transplantation, and brentuximab vedotin exposure varied. The material was peripheral blood mononuclear cells (PBMCs), obtained before the fourth cycle of nivolumab. Receptors were obtained from a human donor with classical Hodgkin lymphoma.

V usage is TRBV18 and J usage is TRBJ1-2, with D possibly TRBD1 on 5 matching bases. The CDR3 sequence is 13 residues long. Looked up from germline, CDR1 is KGHSH and CDR2 is LQKENI. V was clipped by 2 bases and J by 4 bases, with 8 bases between them. In DNA, the CDR3 is TGTGCCAGCTCACCAGGGACGCCCTATGGCTACACCTTC. Residues: CASSPGTPYGYTF.

Points on this clone: Other nucleotide sequences in the sample specify the same CDR3. The chain combines TRBV6-5 with TRBJ1-1; tentatively, D is TRBD1 (5 bases). Looked up from germline, CDR1 is MNHEY and CDR2 is SVGAGI. V lost 6 bases and J 1 base, leaving 9 bases between the germline ends. This CDR3 spans 13 amino acids. This CDR3 reads CASSPTGNTEAFF. The CDR3 bases are TGTGCCAGCAGCCCCACAGGGAACACTGAAGCTTTCTTT.

The V and J genes are TRBV29-1 and TRBJ2-1; tentatively, D is TRBD2 (6 bases). Germline loops: CDR1 SQVTM, CDR2 ANQGSEA. Trimming pared 5 bases from V and 5 bases from J, leaving 13 bases between. The CDR3 consists of 13 residues. Here the CDR3 DNA reads TGCAGCGTTCGACTAGTGCAGGACAATGAGCAGTTCTTC. This codes for CSVRLVQDNEQFF.

This clone was observed a single time. The chain couples TRBV6-6 to TRBJ1-3; 8 positions agree with TRBD1. This CDR3 contains 15 residues. Per the germline V gene, CDR1 is MNHNY and CDR2 is SVGAGI (reference sequence). V trimming: 6 bases; J trimming: 4 bases; junction bases outside the gene matches: 8. DNA for the CDR3: TGTGCCAGCAGGGGATTAACAGGGGGGGGAAACACCATATATTTT. Amino acids: CASRGLTGGGNTIYF.

V is TRBV29-1 and J is TRBJ2-2; D is unclear. The V end was cut by 3 bases, the J end by 4 bases, with 12 bases between. Germline values: CDR1 SQVTM, CDR2 ANQGSEA. This CDR3 contains 14 residues. The CDR3 protein is CSVEGPFGTGELFF. The CDR3 DNA follows: TGCAGCGTTGAGGGTCCCTTCGGCACCGGGGAGCTGTTTTTT.

Concerning this clone itself: Other DNA sequences in this sample translate to the same CDR3. The chain uses TRBV7-2 and TRBJ2-5; 7 nucleotides agree with TRBD2. CDR3 length: 15 residues. Germline assignment: CDR1 SGHTA and CDR2 FQGNSA. With 1 base clipped from V and 3 bases from J, the junction kept 5 bases outside the gene matches. CDR3: CASSLDGAGEETQYF. Written as DNA, the CDR3 is TGTGCCAGCAGCTTAGATGGGGCGGGAGAAGAGACCCAGTACTTC.

The chain joins TRBV27 to TRBJ2-7; no clear D gene. Trimming removed 5 bases at V and 1 base at J, with 9 bases between. This CDR3 has 13 amino acids. Germline V gene sequence: CDR1 MNHEY, CDR2 SMNVEV (reference sequence). CDR3 sequence reads: CASSRILSYEQYF. The CDR3 nucleotides are TGTGCCAGCAGTAGAATTCTATCCTACGAGCAGTACTTC.

The genes are TRBV6-5 and TRBJ2-7, with a possible D match to TRBD2 (5 bases). Germline V CDR1 and CDR2: MNHEY, SVGAGI. Trimming pared 0 bases from V and 0 bases from J, leaving 6 bases between. The CDR3 extends over 14 amino acids. CDR3 amino acids: CASSYSAGSYEQYF. The CDR3 nucleotides read TGTGCCAGCAGTTACTCGGCGGGCTCCTACGAGCAGTACTTC.

V and J are TRBV30 and TRBJ2-1; 7 bases agree with TRBD2. This CDR3 spans 14 amino acids. V lost 0 bases to trimming and J lost 12 bases; unmatched junction nucleotides: 11. Germline CDR1 is GTSNPN and CDR2 is SVGIG (reference sequence). Here the CDR3 reads CAWSVRGKAGLQFF. The CDR3 nucleotides read TGTGCCTGGAGTGTACGCGGGAAAGCGGGACTGCAGTTCTTC.